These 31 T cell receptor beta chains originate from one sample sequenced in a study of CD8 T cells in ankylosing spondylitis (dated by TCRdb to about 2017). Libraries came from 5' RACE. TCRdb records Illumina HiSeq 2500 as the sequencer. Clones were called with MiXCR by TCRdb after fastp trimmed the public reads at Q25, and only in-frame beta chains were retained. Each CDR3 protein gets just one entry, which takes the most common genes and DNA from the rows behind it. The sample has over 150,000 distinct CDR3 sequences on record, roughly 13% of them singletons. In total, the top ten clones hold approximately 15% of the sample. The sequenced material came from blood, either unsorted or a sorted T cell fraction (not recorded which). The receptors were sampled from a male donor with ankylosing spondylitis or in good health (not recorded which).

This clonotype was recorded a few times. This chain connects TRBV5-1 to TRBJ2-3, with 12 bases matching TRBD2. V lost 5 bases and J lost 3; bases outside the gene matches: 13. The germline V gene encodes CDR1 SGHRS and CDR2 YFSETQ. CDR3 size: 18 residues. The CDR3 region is CASSPRLAGDSLTDTQYF. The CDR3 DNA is TGCGCCAGCAGTCCAAGACTAGCGGGGGACTCTTTAACAGATACGCAGTATTTT.

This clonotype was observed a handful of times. CDR3 amino acids: CAWTLLASGELFF. Here the CDR3 DNA reads TGTGCCTGGACCCTCTTAGCGTCAGGGGAGCTGTTTTTT. This chain uses TRBV30 with TRBJ2-2, with D perhaps TRBD2 (5 bases). Deletions cut 4 bases from V and 8 bases from J, with 14 bases between. The CDR3 consists of 13 residues. Germline V CDR1 and CDR2: GTSNPN, SVGIG (reference sequence). The full variable domain, completed using reference TRBV30 and TRBJ2-2, is SQTIHQWPATLVQPVGSPLSLECTVEGTSNPNLYWYRQAAGRGLQLLFYSVGIGQISSEVPQNLSASRPQDRQFILSSKKLLLSDSGFYLCAWTLLASGELFFGEGSRLTVL.

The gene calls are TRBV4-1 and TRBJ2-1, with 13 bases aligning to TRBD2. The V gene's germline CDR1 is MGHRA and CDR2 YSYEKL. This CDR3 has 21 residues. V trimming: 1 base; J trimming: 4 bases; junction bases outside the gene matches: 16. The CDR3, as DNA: TGCGCCAGCAGCCAAGTTGGGGCGACTAGCGGGGGGCTGGCCATGTACAATGAGCAGTTCTTC. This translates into CASSQVGATSGGLAMYNEQFF.

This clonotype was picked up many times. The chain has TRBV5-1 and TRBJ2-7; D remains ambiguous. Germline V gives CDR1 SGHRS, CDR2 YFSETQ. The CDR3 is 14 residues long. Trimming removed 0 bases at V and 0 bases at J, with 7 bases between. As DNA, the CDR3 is TGCGCCAGCAGCTTGGATAGGATCTCCTACGAGCAGTACTTC. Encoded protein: CASSLDRISYEQYF.

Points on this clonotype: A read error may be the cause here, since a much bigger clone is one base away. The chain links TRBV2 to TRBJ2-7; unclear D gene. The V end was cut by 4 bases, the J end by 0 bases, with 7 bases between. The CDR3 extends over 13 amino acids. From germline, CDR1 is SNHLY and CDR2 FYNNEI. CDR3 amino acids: CASSVYSSYEQYF. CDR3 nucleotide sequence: TGTGCCAGCAGTGTCTACAGCTCCTACGAGCAGTACTTC.

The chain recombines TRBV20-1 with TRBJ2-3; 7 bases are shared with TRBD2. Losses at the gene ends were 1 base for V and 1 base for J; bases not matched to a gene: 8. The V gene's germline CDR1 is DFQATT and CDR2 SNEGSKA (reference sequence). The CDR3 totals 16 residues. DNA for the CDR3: TGCAGTGCTAGAGCTAGCGGAGACCCCCGCACAGATACGCAGTATTTT. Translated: CSARASGDPRTDTQYF.

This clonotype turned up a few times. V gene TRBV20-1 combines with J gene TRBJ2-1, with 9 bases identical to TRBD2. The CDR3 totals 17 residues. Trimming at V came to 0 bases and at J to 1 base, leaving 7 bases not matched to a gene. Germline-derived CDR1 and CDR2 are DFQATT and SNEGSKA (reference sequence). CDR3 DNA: TGCAGTGCTAGAGATCACGATAGCGGGGGATCCTACAATGAGCAGTTCTTC. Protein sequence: CSARDHDSGGSYNEQFF.

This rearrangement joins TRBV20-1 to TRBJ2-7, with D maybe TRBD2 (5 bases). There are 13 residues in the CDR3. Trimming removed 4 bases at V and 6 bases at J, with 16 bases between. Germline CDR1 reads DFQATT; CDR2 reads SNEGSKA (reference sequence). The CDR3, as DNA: TGCAGTGCTACGGCCCGGGAAGGGCTCGAGCAGTACTTC. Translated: CSATAREGLEQYF.

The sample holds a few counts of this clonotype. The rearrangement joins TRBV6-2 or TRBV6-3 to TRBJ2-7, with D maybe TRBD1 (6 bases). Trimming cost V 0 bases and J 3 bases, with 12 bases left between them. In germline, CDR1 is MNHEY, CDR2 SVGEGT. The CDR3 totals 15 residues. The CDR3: CASSYSYRANYEQYF. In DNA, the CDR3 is TGTGCCAGCAGTTACTCGTACAGGGCCAACTACGAGCAGTACTTC.

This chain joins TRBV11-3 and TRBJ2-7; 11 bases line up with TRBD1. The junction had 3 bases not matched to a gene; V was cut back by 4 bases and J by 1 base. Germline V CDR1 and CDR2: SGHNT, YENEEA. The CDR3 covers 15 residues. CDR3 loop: CASSSDRGRSYEQYF. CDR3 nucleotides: TGTGCCAGCAGCTCGGACAGGGGGCGTTCCTACGAGCAGTACTTC.

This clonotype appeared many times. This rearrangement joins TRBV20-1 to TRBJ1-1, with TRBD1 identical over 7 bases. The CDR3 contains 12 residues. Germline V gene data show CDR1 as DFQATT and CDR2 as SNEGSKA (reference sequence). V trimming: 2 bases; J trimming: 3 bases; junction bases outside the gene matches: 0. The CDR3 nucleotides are TGCAGTGCTAGACAGGGGGACACTGAAGCTTTCTTT. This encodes CSARQGDTEAFF.

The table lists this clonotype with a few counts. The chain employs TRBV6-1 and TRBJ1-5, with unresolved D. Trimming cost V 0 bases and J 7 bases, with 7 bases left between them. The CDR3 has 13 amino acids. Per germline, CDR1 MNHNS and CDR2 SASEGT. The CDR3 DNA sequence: TGTGCCAGCAGTGAAGCGATTGACCAGCCCCAGCATTTT. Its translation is CASSEAIDQPQHF.

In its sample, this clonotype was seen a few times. CDR3 nucleotide sequence: TGTGCCAGCAGCCCCCGGCTGGGGCAGGGGGCGCAGTATTTT. This translates into CASSPRLGQGAQYF. The V gene is TRBV11-3, the J gene TRBJ2-3; 7 bases align to TRBD1. There are 14 residues in the CDR3. CDR1 and CDR2 (germline): SGHNT, YENEEA. V lost 5 bases, J lost 10 bases, and 12 bases stayed unmatched.

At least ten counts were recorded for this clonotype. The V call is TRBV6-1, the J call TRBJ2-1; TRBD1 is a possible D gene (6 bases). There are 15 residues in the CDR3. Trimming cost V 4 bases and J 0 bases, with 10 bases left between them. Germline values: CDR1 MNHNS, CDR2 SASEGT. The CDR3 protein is CASSADRSSYNEQFF. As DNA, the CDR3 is TGTGCCAGCAGTGCAGACAGGAGCTCCTACAATGAGCAGTTCTTC.

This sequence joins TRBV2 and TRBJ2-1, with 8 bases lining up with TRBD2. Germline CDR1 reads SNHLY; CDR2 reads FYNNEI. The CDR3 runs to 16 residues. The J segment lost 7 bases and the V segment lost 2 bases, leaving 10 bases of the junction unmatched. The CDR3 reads CASSEYGGGPENEQFF. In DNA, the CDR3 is TGTGCCAGCAGTGAATACGGGGGGGGGCCTGAAAATGAGCAGTTCTTC.

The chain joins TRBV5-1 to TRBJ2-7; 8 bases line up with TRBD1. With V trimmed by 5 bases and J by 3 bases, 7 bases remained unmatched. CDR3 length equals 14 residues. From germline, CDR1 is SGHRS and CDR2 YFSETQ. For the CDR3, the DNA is TGCGCCAGCAGGGCGGCAGGGGGCATCTACGAGCAGTACTTC. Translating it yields CASRAAGGIYEQYF.

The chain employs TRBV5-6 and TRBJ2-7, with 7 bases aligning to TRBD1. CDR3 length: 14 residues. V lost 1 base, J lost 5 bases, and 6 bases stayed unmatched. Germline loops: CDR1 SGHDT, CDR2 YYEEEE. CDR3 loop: CASSLPTQGNEQYF. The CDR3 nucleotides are TGTGCCAGCAGCTTGCCGACACAGGGGAACGAGCAGTACTTC.

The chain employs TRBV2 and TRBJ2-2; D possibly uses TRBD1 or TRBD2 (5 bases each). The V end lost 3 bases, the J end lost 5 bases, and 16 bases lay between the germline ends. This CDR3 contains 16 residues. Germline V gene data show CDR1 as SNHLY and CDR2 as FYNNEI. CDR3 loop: CASSDRPSRGTGELFF. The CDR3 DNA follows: TGTGCCAGCAGTGATCGGCCCTCGAGGGGAACCGGGGAGCTGTTTTTT.

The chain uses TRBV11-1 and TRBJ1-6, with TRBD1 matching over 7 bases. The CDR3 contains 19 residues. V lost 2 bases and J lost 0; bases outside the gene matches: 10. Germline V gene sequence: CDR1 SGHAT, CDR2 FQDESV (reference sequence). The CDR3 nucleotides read TGTGCCAGCAGCTTATCCCAGGGGGTAGCTGTCTCCTATAATTCACCCCTCCACTTT. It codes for CASSLSQGVAVSYNSPLHF.

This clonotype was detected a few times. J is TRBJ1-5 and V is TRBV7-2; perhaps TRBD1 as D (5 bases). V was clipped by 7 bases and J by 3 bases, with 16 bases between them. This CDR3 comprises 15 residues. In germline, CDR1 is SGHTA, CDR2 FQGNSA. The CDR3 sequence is CASKGPGGTNQPQHF. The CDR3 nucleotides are TGTGCCAGCAAGGGCCCCGGGGGTACCAATCAGCCCCAGCATTTT.

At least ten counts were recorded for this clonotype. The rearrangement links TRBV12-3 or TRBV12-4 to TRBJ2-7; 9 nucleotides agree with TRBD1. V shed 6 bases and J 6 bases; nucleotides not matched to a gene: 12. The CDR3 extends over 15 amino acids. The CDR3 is CASSTGQGIQVEQYF. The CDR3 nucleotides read TGTGCCAGCAGCACTGGACAGGGGATCCAGGTCGAGCAGTACTTC.

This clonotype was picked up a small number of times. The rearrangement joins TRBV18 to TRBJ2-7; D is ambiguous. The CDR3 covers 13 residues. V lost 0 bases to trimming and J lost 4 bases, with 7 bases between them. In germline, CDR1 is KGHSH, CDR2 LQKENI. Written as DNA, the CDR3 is TGTGCCAGCTCACCACCCGATGGATACGAGCAGTACTTC. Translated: CASSPPDGYEQYF.

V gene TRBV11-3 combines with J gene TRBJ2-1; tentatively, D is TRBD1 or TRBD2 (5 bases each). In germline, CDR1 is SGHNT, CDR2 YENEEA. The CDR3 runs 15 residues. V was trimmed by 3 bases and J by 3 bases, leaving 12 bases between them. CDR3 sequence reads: CASSFRGVGYNEQFF. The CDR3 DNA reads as TGTGCCAGCAGCTTTCGGGGCGTCGGCTACAATGAGCAGTTCTTC. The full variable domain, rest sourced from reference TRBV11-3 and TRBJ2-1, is EAGVVQSPRYKIIEKKQPVAFWCNPISGHNTLYWYLQNLGQGPELLIRYENEEAVDDSQLPKDRFSAERLKGVDSTLKIQPAELGDSAVYLCASSFRGVGYNEQFFGPGTRLTVL.

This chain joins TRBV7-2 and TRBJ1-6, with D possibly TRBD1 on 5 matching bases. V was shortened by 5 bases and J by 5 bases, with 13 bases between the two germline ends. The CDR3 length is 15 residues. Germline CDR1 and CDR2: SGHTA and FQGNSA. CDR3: CASSPIGTDNSPLHF. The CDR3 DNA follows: TGTGCCAGCAGCCCTATCGGGACGGATAATTCACCCCTCCACTTT.

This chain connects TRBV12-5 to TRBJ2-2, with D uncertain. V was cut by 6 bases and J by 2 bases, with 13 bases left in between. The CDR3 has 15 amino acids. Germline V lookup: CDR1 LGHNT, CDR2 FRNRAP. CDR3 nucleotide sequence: TGTGCTAGTGGGGGGTTGGGCCGCAACACCGGGGAGCTGTTTTTT. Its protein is CASGGLGRNTGELFF.

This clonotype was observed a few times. CDR3 region: CASWGYGYTF. CDR3 nucleotides: TGTGCCAGCTGGGGCTATGGCTACACCTTC. J is TRBJ1-2 and V is TRBV6-5; D remains ambiguous. This CDR3 is built from 10 residues. The V end lost 8 bases, the J end lost 4 bases, and 5 bases lay between the germline ends. CDR1 MNHEY and CDR2 SVGAGI come from the germline V gene.

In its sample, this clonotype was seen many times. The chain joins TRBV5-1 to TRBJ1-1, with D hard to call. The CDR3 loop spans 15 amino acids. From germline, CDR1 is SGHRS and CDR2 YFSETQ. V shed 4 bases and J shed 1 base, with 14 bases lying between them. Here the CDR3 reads CASSVTGFRNTEAFF. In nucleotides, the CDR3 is TGCGCCAGCAGCGTGACCGGCTTCAGGAACACTGAAGCTTTCTTT.

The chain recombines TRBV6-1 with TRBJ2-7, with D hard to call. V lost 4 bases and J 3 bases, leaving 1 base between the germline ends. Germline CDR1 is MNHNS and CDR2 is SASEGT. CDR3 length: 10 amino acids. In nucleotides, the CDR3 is TGTGCCAGCAGTGTCTACGAGCAGTACTTC. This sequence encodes CASSVYEQYF.

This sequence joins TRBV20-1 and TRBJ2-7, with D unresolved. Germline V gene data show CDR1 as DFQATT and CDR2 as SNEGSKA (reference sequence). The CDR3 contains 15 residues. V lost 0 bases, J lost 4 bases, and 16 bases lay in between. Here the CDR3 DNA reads TGCAGTGCTAGAGATAGAGCCAAACCCTATTACGAGCAGTACTTC. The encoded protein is CSARDRAKPYYEQYF.

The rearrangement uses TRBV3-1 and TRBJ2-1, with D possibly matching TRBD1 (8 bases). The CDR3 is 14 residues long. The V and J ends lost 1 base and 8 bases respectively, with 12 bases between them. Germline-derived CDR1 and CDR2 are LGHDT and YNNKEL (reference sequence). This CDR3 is CASSQVQGGDEQFF. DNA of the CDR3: TGTGCCAGCAGCCAAGTACAGGGGGGGGATGAGCAGTTCTTC.

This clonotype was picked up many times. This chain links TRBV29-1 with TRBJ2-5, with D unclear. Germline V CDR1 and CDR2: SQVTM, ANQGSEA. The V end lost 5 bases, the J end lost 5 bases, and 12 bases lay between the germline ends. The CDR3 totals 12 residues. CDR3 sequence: CSVSLSSETQYF. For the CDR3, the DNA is TGCAGCGTTTCCCTCAGTAGTGAGACCCAGTACTTC.